The rows below give T cell receptor beta chains drawn from one sample of a study of shared clonotypes between healthy human individuals. Clones were read by immunoSEQ multiplex PCR, and TCRdb kept only the in-frame ones, dropping some. The table lists 450,000 to 500,000 clones, around four fifths of them singletons. Sequenced input: PBMCs. The receptors originated from a woman aged 35 to 49 in good health. Some clones in this sample may be carry-over from other donors' samples. Each CDR3 is given with its conserved first and last residue. A D gene is named only where the DNA matches it firmly. Size is stated for part of the rows, as once, few or many counts, or as a class when the clone is expanded.

J gene	CDR3 length	clone size	D gene	V gene	CDR3 DNA	CDR3 protein
TRBJ2-1	14	NA	TRBD2	TRBV27	TGTGCCAGCAGTTGGCTAGCGGGAGCGCGGGAGCAGTTCTTC	CASSWLAGAREQFF
TRBJ2-5	15	NA	TRBD2	TRBV5-1	TGCGCCAGCAGCTTGCAGGGACTAGCGGAAGAGACCCAGTACTTC	CASSLQGLAEETQYF
TRBJ2-7	14	NA	NA	TRBV18	TGTGCCAGCTCACCACAATATCAAACCTACGAGCAGTACTTC	CASSPQYQTYEQYF
TRBJ2-7	11	many	NA	TRBV28	TGTGCCAGCAGTTTCTTCTACGAGCAGTACTTC	CASSFFYEQYF
TRBJ2-3	15	NA	TRBD2	TRBV5-1	TGCGCCAGCAGCTTGGGGACTAGCGGCACAGATACGCAGTATTTT	CASSLGTSGTDTQYF
TRBJ2-5	12	NA	NA	TRBV19	TGTGCCAGTAGTGTCCGGAGAGAGACCCAGTACTTC	CASSVRRETQYF
TRBJ2-7	14	NA	NA	TRBV7-3	TGTGCCAGCAGCTTAACGGGGACGTCTTACGAGCAGTACTTC	CASSLTGTSYEQYF
TRBJ1-1	18	NA	NA	TRBV23-1	TGCGCCAGCAGTCAATCGGGCGGTCATCCAGCGATGAACACTGAAGCTTTCTTT	CASSQSGGHPAMNTEAFF
TRBJ2-7	15	once	NA	TRBV28	TGTGCCAGCAGTCTTGGAGCGGGACAACCCTACGAGCAGTACTTC	CASSLGAGQPYEQYF
TRBJ2-3	15	NA	NA	TRBV5-4	TGTGCCAGCAGCCAAGGTGAATTAGATGGTTCTACGCAGTATTTT	CASSQGELDGSTQYF
TRBJ2-5	14	once	TRBD2	TRBV28	TGTGCCAGCCAAGGACCAGCGGGAGTAGAGACCCAGTACTTC	CASQGPAGVETQYF
TRBJ2-3	15	NA	NA	TRBV7-3	TGTGCCAGCAGCTCTCAGGGAACCAGCACAGATACGCAGTATTTT	CASSSQGTSTDTQYF
TRBJ2-3	15	NA	TRBD2	TRBV7-3	TGTGCCAGCAGCTTGGCTAGCGGGAGTGTTAATACGCAGTATTTT	CASSLASGSVNTQYF
TRBJ2-5	15	NA	TRBD1	TRBV15	TGTGCCACCAGCAGGCTGGGACAGGGTGTGGAGACCCAGTACTTC	CATSRLGQGVETQYF